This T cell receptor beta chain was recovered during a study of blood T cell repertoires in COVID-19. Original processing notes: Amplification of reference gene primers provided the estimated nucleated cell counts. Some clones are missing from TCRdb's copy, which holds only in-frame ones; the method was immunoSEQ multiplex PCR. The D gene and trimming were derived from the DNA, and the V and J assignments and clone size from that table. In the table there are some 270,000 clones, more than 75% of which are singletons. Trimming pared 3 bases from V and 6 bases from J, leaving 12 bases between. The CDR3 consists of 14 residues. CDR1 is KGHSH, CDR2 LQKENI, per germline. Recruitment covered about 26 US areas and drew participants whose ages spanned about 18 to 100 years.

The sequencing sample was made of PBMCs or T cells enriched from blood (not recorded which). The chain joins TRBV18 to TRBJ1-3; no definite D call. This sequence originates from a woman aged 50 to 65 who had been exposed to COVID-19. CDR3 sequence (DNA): TGTGCCAGCTCACCTCTAACAGAGATAAACACCATATATTTT. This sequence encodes CASSPLTEINTIYF. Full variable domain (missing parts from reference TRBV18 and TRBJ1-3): NAGVMQNPRHLVRRRGQEARLRCSPMKGHSHVYWYRQLPEEGLKFMVYLQKENIIDESGMPKERFSAEFPKEGPSILRIQQVVRGDSAAYFCASSPLTEINTIYFGEGSWLTVV.